This T cell receptor beta chain was identified during a study of cytomegalovirus exposure and HLA in healthy donors. Regarding the study as a whole: Upon later analysis, TCR association rates were observed to vary by HLA locus, being highest for DRB1 and lowest for HLA-C. Of the V segments, some could not be distinguished, including TRBV6-2 and TRBV6-3, and were excluded.

Worth noting for this clone: The antigen remains unidentified.

The CDR3 has 13 amino acids. V shed 11 bases, J shed 8 bases, and the junction held 9 bases outside the gene matches. Looked up from germline, CDR1 is SGHAT and CDR2 is FQNNGV. Both 60 Vbeta primers and 13 Jbeta primers went into the PCR. Some clones are missing from TCRdb's copy, which holds only in-frame ones; the method was immunoSEQ multiplex PCR. The repertoire consists of more than 80,000 clones, with about 70% occurring once and the leading ten covering 2.5% to 3.5%. This chain joins TRBV11-2 and TRBJ1-4; 9 positions agree with TRBD1. This clonotype was obtained from a female donor in good health and CMV-seronegative. Specimen: PBMCs. In DNA, the CDR3 is TGTGCCTCGCAGGGACAGGGAGGAGAAAAACTGTTTTTT. Amino acid sequence: CASQGQGGEKLFF.